The 12 T cell receptor beta chains below all came from one sample that was sequenced in a study of shared clonotypes between healthy human individuals. Assay used: immunoSEQ multiplex PCR; TCRdb lists only in-frame clones, some missing. The table lists roughly 2,500,000 clones, 93% of them singletons. The sample comprised naive CD4+ T cells from PBMCs. The subset here: CD45RA+ positively selected. These receptors were obtained from a man younger than 30 in good health. Some clones in this sample may be carry-over from other donors' samples.

In the case of this clone: At one of its ends the junction is not consistent with the germline gene, which may arise from a read error. The V gene is TRBV29-1, the J gene TRBJ1-3; 8 bases match TRBD1. The CDR3 is 14 amino acids. CDR1 SQVTM and CDR2 ANQGSEA come from the germline V gene. In DNA form, the CDR3 reads TGCAGCGTTGAGCCAGACAGGGGTGGAAACGCCATATATTTT. This translates into CSVEPDRGGNAIYF.

Only one count was recorded for this clone. The chain uses TRBV18 and TRBJ2-5; perhaps TRBD1 as D (6 bases). The DNA end is a closer match to TRBJ2-7, so the J assignment may be wrong. The CDR3 runs 13 residues. Germline assignment: CDR1 KGHSH and CDR2 LQKENI. The CDR3 nucleotides read TGTGCCAGCTCAGACACAGGGTCCTACGAGCAGTACTTC. As protein: CASSDTGSYEQYF.

This sequence joins TRBV5-1 and TRBJ2-5; tentatively, D is TRBD1 or TRBD2 (5 bases each). Trimming stripped 0 bases from V and 4 bases from J, with 13 bases between. The CDR3 consists of 15 residues. Germline V gene data show CDR1 as SGHRS and CDR2 as YFSETQ. CDR3 in amino acids: CASSLVAGTTETQYF. CDR3 coding DNA: TGCGCCAGCAGCTTGGTGGCCGGGACGACAGAGACCCAGTACTTC.

Concerning this clone itself: Other nucleotide sequences in the sample specify the same CDR3. The CDR3 sequence is CASSLEGQETQYF. In nucleotides, the CDR3 is TGCGCCAGCAGCTTGGAGGGACAAGAGACCCAGTACTTC. The chain is built from TRBV5-1 and TRBJ2-5; D is ambiguous. Trimming pared 0 bases from V and 2 bases from J, leaving 5 bases between. The CDR3 is 13 amino acids. The germline V gene encodes CDR1 SGHRS and CDR2 YFSETQ.

This CDR3 reads CSVEVRRLGSWEQYF. In DNA form, the CDR3 reads TGCAGCGTTGAGGTTCGGCGACTCGGATCATGGGAGCAGTACTTC. The chain couples TRBV29-1 to TRBJ2-7, with D uncertain. CDR3 size: 15 residues. Germline V gene data show CDR1 as SQVTM and CDR2 as ANQGSEA. The ends were cut back, 3 bases at V and 7 bases at J, with 22 bases in the middle.

The chain has TRBV5-6 and TRBJ2-5, with 8 bases matching TRBD2. This CDR3 spans 18 amino acids. Trimming at V came to 1 base and at J to 3 bases, leaving 14 bases not matched to a gene. CDR1 is SGHDT and CDR2 is YYEEEE in the germline V gene. The CDR3 loop is CASSLSPGGTRQKETQYF. The DNA for the CDR3 is TGTGCCAGCAGCTTGTCACCGGGGGGGACTAGACAGAAAGAGACCCAGTACTTC.

The chain recombines TRBV2 with TRBJ1-3, with D possibly TRBD1 on 6 matching bases. Trimming left V 4 bases short and J 0 bases short, with 10 bases between. Germline V gene sequence: CDR1 SNHLY, CDR2 FYNNEI. The CDR3 runs to 15 residues. This chain's CDR3 is CASSAHRASGNTIYF. The CDR3 DNA is TGTGCCAGCAGTGCTCACAGGGCCTCTGGAAACACCATATATTTT.

This sequence joins TRBV4-1 and TRBJ2-1; unclear D gene. From germline, CDR1 is MGHRA and CDR2 YSYEKL. The CDR3 is made up of 13 amino acids. V dropped 1 base and J dropped 8 bases, with 9 bases sitting between them. CDR3 DNA: TGCGCCAGCAGCCAAGGGATGTACGATGAGCAGTTCTTC. It specifies CASSQGMYDEQFF.

This chain links TRBV6-4 with TRBJ1-2; TRBD1 is a possible D gene (5 bases). This CDR3 is 14 amino acids long. In germline, CDR1 is MRHNA, CDR2 SNTAGT. Trimming shortened V by 0 bases and J by 7 bases, and 12 bases separated the two germline ends. CDR3 amino acids: CASSDSLGGSGYTF. The CDR3 DNA follows: TGTGCCAGCAGTGACTCCTTGGGGGGTTCTGGCTACACCTTC.

The rearrangement links TRBV5-1 to TRBJ2-2; D may be TRBD1 (6 bases). CDR1 is SGHRS and CDR2 is YFSETQ in the germline V gene. The germline V and J ends were trimmed by 4 bases and 0 bases, with 13 bases remaining between them. The CDR3 is 16 amino acids. The CDR3 region is CASSATGQANTGELFF. The CDR3 bases are TGCGCCAGCAGCGCAACAGGGCAGGCGAACACCGGGGAGCTGTTTTTT. The variable domain in full, with the rest retrieved from reference TRBV5-1 and TRBJ2-2, is KAGVTQTPRYLIKTRGQQVTLSCSPISGHRSVSWYQQTPGQGLQFLFEYFSETQRNKGNFPGRFSGRQFSNSRSEMNVSTLELGDSALYLCASSATGQANTGELFFGEGSRLTVL.

Comments on this clone: At the DNA level, this CDR3 is encoded by other sequences in the same sample as well. This rearrangement joins TRBV2 to TRBJ2-1; D remains unclear. The CDR3 runs 11 residues. Trimming stripped 6 bases from V and 6 bases from J, with 6 bases between. Germline V CDR1 and CDR2: SNHLY, FYNNEI. CDR3 in amino acids: CASSVGNEQFF. In DNA form, the CDR3 reads TGTGCCAGCAGCGTGGGCAATGAGCAGTTCTTC.

This chain links TRBV19 with TRBJ1-5, with 7 bases aligning to TRBD1. The CDR3 covers 14 residues. Losses at the gene ends were 5 bases for V and 4 bases for J; bases not matched to a gene: 5. Germline-derived CDR1 and CDR2 are LNHDA and SQIVND (reference sequence). The CDR3 bases are TGTGCCAGTAGTTCCCGACAGGGTAATCAGCCCCAGCATTTT. It codes for CASSSRQGNQPQHF.